The T cell receptor beta chain under discussion was sequenced for a study of control samples from healthy donors and cancer patients. Assay: immunoSEQ multiplex PCR; the TCRdb copy retains only in-frame clones and omits some. The sample lists tens of thousands of clones; approximately 93% were seen once. CDR1 is SEHNR and CDR2 is FQNEAQ in the germline V gene (reference sequence). Germline trimming cut 5 bases from V and 7 bases from J; bases unmatched to any gene: 5. The CDR3 has 15 amino acids. Sample: blood. The chain uses TRBV7-9 and TRBJ2-1; 13 positions agree with TRBD2. This TCR was sampled from a woman in her 30s in good health. DNA of the CDR3: TGTGCCAGCAGCCAAGGGACTAGCGGGATTAATGAGCAGTTCTTC. It specifies CASSQGTSGINEQFF.